The rows below give T cell receptor beta chains drawn from one sample of a study of metastatic and nonmetastatic thyroid tumors. TCRdb re-called the PCR reads via MiXCR. The sample consists of approximately 13,000 clones, 23% of them appearing once. Sequencing used adjacent normal tissue. The source of these receptors is a female donor with papillary thyroid cancer or a benign thyroid nodule (not recorded which). Some clones in this sample may be carry-over from other donors' samples. CDR3s include the opening cysteine and the closing phenylalanine or tryptophan. Fields, in order: J gene, D gene, V gene, clone size, CDR3 DNA, CDR3 protein. The D gene is left open where the match is weak. The size field is filled for only some rows; it gives once, few, many or a size class.

j_gene: TRBJ1-2; d_gene: -; v_gene: TRBV6-2/TRBV6-3; abundance: medium-sized; CDR3nt: TGTGCCAGCAGTTCTGGTGGGACGGGGGCGCTTGGCTACACCTTC; CDR3aa: CASSSGGTGALGYTF
j_gene: TRBJ2-1; d_gene: -; v_gene: TRBV5-1; abundance: -; CDR3nt: TGCGCCAGCAGCTTGGGAGGGATTGGGCGAGTTGGGAATGAGCAGTTCTTC; CDR3aa: CASSLGGIGRVGNEQFF
j_gene: TRBJ1-2; d_gene: -; v_gene: TRBV18; abundance: many; CDR3nt: TGTGCCAGCTCACGGGGACCTAGTAACTATGGCTACACCTTC; CDR3aa: CASSRGPSNYGYTF
j_gene: TRBJ2-3; d_gene: TRBD2; v_gene: TRBV20-1; abundance: many; CDR3nt: TGCAGTGCTCCAATACTAGCGGGAGGGCCGGGAGATACGCAGTATTTT; CDR3aa: CSAPILAGGPGDTQYF
j_gene: TRBJ1-5; d_gene: -; v_gene: TRBV2; abundance: medium-sized; CDR3nt: TGTGCCAGCAGTGAAGGTGGGGTCAATCAGCCCCAGCATTTT; CDR3aa: CASSEGGVNQPQHF
j_gene: TRBJ2-5; d_gene: -; v_gene: TRBV20-1; abundance: many; CDR3nt: TGCAGTGCTAGCCCCTCCGGGGGGCGTGAGGAGACCCAGTACTTC; CDR3aa: CSASPSGGREETQYF
j_gene: TRBJ2-1; d_gene: TRBD1; v_gene: TRBV6-1; abundance: -; CDR3nt: TGTGTCAGCAGTGTTTGGGCAGGGGGCTACAATGAGCAGTTCTTC; CDR3aa: CVSSVWAGGYNEQFF
j_gene: TRBJ2-7; d_gene: -; v_gene: TRBV20-1; abundance: once; CDR3nt: TGCAGTGCTCCACAAGGGGGGCCTTACGGTCAGTACTTC; CDR3aa: CSAPQGGPYGQYF
j_gene: TRBJ2-7; d_gene: -; v_gene: TRBV5-6; abundance: once; CDR3nt: TGTGCCATCACCCCCGGCCAGGCCTACCAGCAGTACTTC; CDR3aa: CAITPGQAYQQYF
j_gene: TRBJ1-3; d_gene: -; v_gene: TRBV28; abundance: -; CDR3nt: TGTGCCAGCAGGTTATTTAAGGGGAGCTCTGGAGACACCAAAAATTTT; CDR3aa: CASRLFKGSSGDTKNF
j_gene: TRBJ1-1; d_gene: -; v_gene: TRBV30; abundance: -; CDR3nt: TGTGCCTGGACTGGACAGCGGGGCACTGAAGCTTTCTTT; CDR3aa: CAWTGQRGTEAFF
j_gene: TRBJ1-1; d_gene: -; v_gene: TRBV29-1; abundance: many; CDR3nt: TGCAGCGGAACCACAGGGAGTAGGGACACTGAAGCTTTCTTT; CDR3aa: CSGTTGSRDTEAFF
j_gene: TRBJ2-2; d_gene: -; v_gene: TRBV27; abundance: -; CDR3nt: TGTGCCAGCAGTTTTACAGGAGCGACCGGGGAGCTGTTTTTT; CDR3aa: CASSFTGATGELFF
j_gene: TRBJ1-1; d_gene: -; v_gene: TRBV20-1; abundance: -; CDR3nt: TGCAGTGCTAGAGGCGGGGGCCTGAACACTGAAGCTTTCTTT; CDR3aa: CSARGGGLNTEAFF
j_gene: TRBJ2-3; d_gene: TRBD1; v_gene: TRBV5-6; abundance: many; CDR3nt: TGTGCCAGCAGCTTGATTGGGGACAGGGGCACAGATACGCAGTATTTT; CDR3aa: CASSLIGDRGTDTQYF
j_gene: TRBJ1-1; d_gene: -; v_gene: TRBV12-5; abundance: medium-sized; CDR3nt: TGTGCTAGTGGGGTCAGGGCTTTCTTT; CDR3aa: CASGVRAFF
j_gene: TRBJ1-2; d_gene: -; v_gene: TRBV7-9; abundance: -; CDR3nt: TGTGTCAGCAGCGGGGACCCCTATTGCTACACCTTC; CDR3aa: CVSSGDPYCYTF
j_gene: TRBJ2-7; d_gene: TRBD2; v_gene: TRBV4-3; abundance: -; CDR3nt: TGCGCCAGCAGCCCCCGGGCTAGCGGGATCTACGAGCAGTACTTC; CDR3aa: CASSPRASGIYEQYF
j_gene: TRBJ1-6; d_gene: -; v_gene: TRBV6-5; abundance: few; CDR3nt: TGTGCCAGCAGTTACAAACCGGGACTGATATCACCCCTCCACTTT; CDR3aa: CASSYKPGLISPLHF
j_gene: TRBJ2-7; d_gene: TRBD2; v_gene: TRBV5-1; abundance: -; CDR3nt: TGCGCCAGCAGCTTGCCTAGCGGTGCCAACGAGCAGTACTTC; CDR3aa: CASSLPSGANEQYF
j_gene: TRBJ1-1; d_gene: TRBD1; v_gene: TRBV3-1; abundance: -; CDR3nt: TGTGCCAGCAGCCAAGTAGGACAGGGGGTGGAAGCTTTCTTT; CDR3aa: CASSQVGQGVEAFF
j_gene: TRBJ2-7; d_gene: -; v_gene: TRBV5-1; abundance: few; CDR3nt: TGCGCCAGCAGCCCCGACGAGGTCTACGAGCAGTACTTC; CDR3aa: CASSPDEVYEQYF
j_gene: TRBJ2-7; d_gene: -; v_gene: TRBV24-1; abundance: few; CDR3nt: TGTGCCACCATGAAACAGCGATACTACGAGCAGTACTTC; CDR3aa: CATMKQRYYEQYF
j_gene: TRBJ2-7; d_gene: TRBD1; v_gene: TRBV11-2; abundance: -; CDR3nt: TGTGCCAGCAGCTTATTGGGGCAGGGGGCCTACGAGCAGTACTTC; CDR3aa: CASSLLGQGAYEQYF
j_gene: TRBJ2-1; d_gene: -; v_gene: TRBV6-5; abundance: large; CDR3nt: TGTGCCAGCAGTTACCCAGGGACCTCCAATGAGCAGTTCTTC; CDR3aa: CASSYPGTSNEQFF
j_gene: TRBJ1-1; d_gene: -; v_gene: TRBV28; abundance: few; CDR3nt: TGTGCCACCTACTTGGGGGGCCAGGTGAGGACTGAAGCTTTCTTT; CDR3aa: CATYLGGQVRTEAFF
j_gene: TRBJ2-5; d_gene: TRBD2; v_gene: TRBV7-9; abundance: few; CDR3nt: TGTGCCAGCAACCTAGCGGGGGAGGCCCAGTACTTC; CDR3aa: CASNLAGEAQYF
j_gene: TRBJ1-2; d_gene: -; v_gene: TRBV29-1; abundance: many; CDR3nt: TGCAGCGTGTCCGGGACACTTTATGGCTACACCTTC; CDR3aa: CSVSGTLYGYTF
j_gene: TRBJ2-4; d_gene: -; v_gene: TRBV11-3; abundance: -; CDR3nt: TGTGCCAGCAGCTTAGATGAGGTTAACATTCAGTACTTC; CDR3aa: CASSLDEVNIQYF
j_gene: TRBJ2-7; d_gene: TRBD1; v_gene: TRBV24-1; abundance: -; CDR3nt: TGTGCCACCAGTGGGACAGGGGTCTACGAGCAGTACTTC; CDR3aa: CATSGTGVYEQYF
j_gene: TRBJ2-7; d_gene: TRBD2; v_gene: TRBV5-1; abundance: medium-sized; CDR3nt: TGCGCCAGCAGCTTGGGGCCGGGACTAGGTATCTACGAGCAGTACTTC; CDR3aa: CASSLGPGLGIYEQYF
j_gene: TRBJ2-1; d_gene: TRBD2; v_gene: TRBV15; abundance: few; CDR3nt: TGTGCCACCAGCGGTACTAGCGGGAGGGCCTTGAATGAGCAGTTCTTC; CDR3aa: CATSGTSGRALNEQFF
j_gene: TRBJ1-4; d_gene: -; v_gene: TRBV11-2; abundance: many; CDR3nt: TGTGCCAGCAGCTTACCCCCTCCGGAGGGGGATGAAAAACTGTTTTTT; CDR3aa: CASSLPPPEGDEKLFF
j_gene: TRBJ2-1; d_gene: TRBD2; v_gene: TRBV20-1; abundance: many; CDR3nt: TGCAGTGCTAGGAGACTAGCGGGAGTATACGAGCAGTTCTTC; CDR3aa: CSARRLAGVYEQFF
j_gene: TRBJ1-4; d_gene: -; v_gene: TRBV5-1; abundance: many; CDR3nt: TGCGCCAGCAGCTTGGCCCCCCAGGGGAGTGAAAAACTGTTTTTT; CDR3aa: CASSLAPQGSEKLFF
j_gene: TRBJ2-7; d_gene: TRBD1; v_gene: TRBV12-3/TRBV12-4; abundance: many; CDR3nt: TGTGCCAGCAGTCCGGGGACAGGGGCCTACGAGCAGTACTTC; CDR3aa: CASSPGTGAYEQYF
j_gene: TRBJ2-1; d_gene: -; v_gene: TRBV7-7; abundance: -; CDR3nt: TGTGCTAGCAGCCCGGACCCAGCGGGTTACAATGAGCAGTTCTTC; CDR3aa: CASSPDPAGYNEQFF
j_gene: TRBJ2-3; d_gene: TRBD1; v_gene: TRBV12-5; abundance: few; CDR3nt: TGTGCTAGTGGTTTACCCCCAGGACAGGGTTGGTCAGATACACAGTATTTT; CDR3aa: CASGLPPGQGWSDTQYF
j_gene: TRBJ2-7; d_gene: TRBD2; v_gene: TRBV20-1; abundance: few; CDR3nt: TGCAGTGCTAGGACTAGCGGGAGTTCGGGTGAGCAGTACTTC; CDR3aa: CSARTSGSSGEQYF
j_gene: TRBJ2-7; d_gene: -; v_gene: TRBV12-3/TRBV12-4; abundance: few; CDR3nt: TGTGCCAGCAGTTTACAGGGAAGTCGATACGAGCAGTACTTC; CDR3aa: CASSLQGSRYEQYF
j_gene: TRBJ2-1; d_gene: -; v_gene: TRBV5-8; abundance: many; CDR3nt: TGTGCCAGCAGCTTGGCTTTCCGGTCCTTCTCCTCCTACAATGAGCAGTTCTTC; CDR3aa: CASSLAFRSFSSYNEQFF
j_gene: TRBJ2-1; d_gene: -; v_gene: TRBV11-1; abundance: many; CDR3nt: TGTGCCAGCAGCTTAGGGCTAGGTTCCTACAATGAGCAGTTCTTC; CDR3aa: CASSLGLGSYNEQFF
j_gene: TRBJ1-5; d_gene: TRBD1; v_gene: TRBV7-9; abundance: many; CDR3nt: TGTGCCAGCAGCAGCACCGACGAGACAGGGGGCGAAAGTCAGCCCCAGCATTTT; CDR3aa: CASSSTDETGGESQPQHF
j_gene: TRBJ1-3; d_gene: -; v_gene: TRBV28; abundance: few; CDR3nt: TGTGCCAGCAGTTCGCAGTTTTCCAAGGGAAACACCATATATTTT; CDR3aa: CASSSQFSKGNTIYF
j_gene: TRBJ2-7; d_gene: -; v_gene: TRBV10-1; abundance: -; CDR3nt: TGCGCCAGCAGTGAGAGGGCGGGGCAAGGGAACTACGAGCAGTACTTC; CDR3aa: CASSERAGQGNYEQYF
j_gene: TRBJ2-7; d_gene: TRBD2; v_gene: TRBV11-2; abundance: -; CDR3nt: TGTGCCAGCAGCTTAGTTGGGCTAGCGGTGTACTACGAGCAGTACTTC; CDR3aa: CASSLVGLAVYYEQYF
j_gene: TRBJ2-5; d_gene: -; v_gene: TRBV7-9; abundance: many; CDR3nt: TGTGCCAGCAGCTTAGTTAGGGTCCAAGAGACCCAGTACTTC; CDR3aa: CASSLVRVQETQYF
j_gene: TRBJ2-2; d_gene: -; v_gene: TRBV5-1; abundance: few; CDR3nt: TGCGCCAGCAGCTTGGCGCAGAGCACCGGGGAGCTGTTTTTT; CDR3aa: CASSLAQSTGELFF
j_gene: TRBJ2-3; d_gene: TRBD1; v_gene: TRBV20-1; abundance: medium-sized; CDR3nt: TGCAGTGCTAGAGATCACAGGGGTACAGATACGCAGTATTTT; CDR3aa: CSARDHRGTDTQYF
j_gene: TRBJ1-1; d_gene: -; v_gene: TRBV6-1; abundance: few; CDR3nt: TGTGCCAGCAAGCGAGCGGGACCCACGAACACTGAAGCTTTCTTT; CDR3aa: CASKRAGPTNTEAFF
j_gene: TRBJ2-7; d_gene: TRBD2; v_gene: TRBV20-1; abundance: -; CDR3nt: TGCAGTGCAAACGGGACTAGCGGGAAGATAGCCTCCTACGAGCAGTACTTC; CDR3aa: CSANGTSGKIASYEQYF
j_gene: TRBJ1-4; d_gene: -; v_gene: TRBV28; abundance: medium-sized; CDR3nt: TGTGCCAGCACCCCCGGCTCTGCGCCAAATGAAAAACTGTTTTTT; CDR3aa: CASTPGSAPNEKLFF
j_gene: TRBJ2-7; d_gene: TRBD1; v_gene: TRBV10-3; abundance: few; CDR3nt: TGTGCCATCAGTGATAAGACAGGGATCTCCTACGAGCAGTACTTC; CDR3aa: CAISDKTGISYEQYF
j_gene: TRBJ1-1; d_gene: TRBD1; v_gene: TRBV14; abundance: -; CDR3nt: TGTGCCAGCAGCCAAACCTTCCCCCGGGACAGAAGGGGTAGGATGAACACTGAAGCTTTCTTT; CDR3aa: CASSQTFPRDRRGRMNTEAFF
j_gene: TRBJ2-3; d_gene: -; v_gene: TRBV2; abundance: -; CDR3nt: TGTGCCAGCAGTCCCTCCCCAGATACGCAGTATTTT; CDR3aa: CASSPSPDTQYF